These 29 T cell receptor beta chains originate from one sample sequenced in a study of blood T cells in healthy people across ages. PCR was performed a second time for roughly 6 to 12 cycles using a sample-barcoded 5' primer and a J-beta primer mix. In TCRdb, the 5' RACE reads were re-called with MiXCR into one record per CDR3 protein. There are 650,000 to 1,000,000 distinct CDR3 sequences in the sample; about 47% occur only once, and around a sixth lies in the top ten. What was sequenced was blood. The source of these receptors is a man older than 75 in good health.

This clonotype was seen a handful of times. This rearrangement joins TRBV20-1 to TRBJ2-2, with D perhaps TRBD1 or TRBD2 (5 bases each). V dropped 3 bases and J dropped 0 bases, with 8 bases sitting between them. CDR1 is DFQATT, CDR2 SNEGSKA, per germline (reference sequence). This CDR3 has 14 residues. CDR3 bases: TGCAGTGCTAGGGGACCATCGAACACCGGGGAGCTGTTTTTT. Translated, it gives CSARGPSNTGELFF.

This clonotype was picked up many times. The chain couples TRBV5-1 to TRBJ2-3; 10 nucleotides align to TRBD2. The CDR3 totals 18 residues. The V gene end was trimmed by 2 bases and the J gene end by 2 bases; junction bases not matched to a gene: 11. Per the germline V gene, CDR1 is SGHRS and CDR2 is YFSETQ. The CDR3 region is CASSFAQIAGGATDTQYF. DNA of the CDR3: TGCGCCAGCAGCTTCGCGCAAATAGCGGGAGGAGCCACAGATACGCAGTATTTT.

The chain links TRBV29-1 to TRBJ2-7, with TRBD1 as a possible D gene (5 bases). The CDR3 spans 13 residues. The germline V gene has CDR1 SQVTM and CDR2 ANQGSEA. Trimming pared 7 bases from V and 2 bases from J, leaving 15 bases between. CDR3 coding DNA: TGCAGCGCTCGGACACGCCGTACCTACGAGCAGTACTTC. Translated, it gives CSARTRRTYEQYF.

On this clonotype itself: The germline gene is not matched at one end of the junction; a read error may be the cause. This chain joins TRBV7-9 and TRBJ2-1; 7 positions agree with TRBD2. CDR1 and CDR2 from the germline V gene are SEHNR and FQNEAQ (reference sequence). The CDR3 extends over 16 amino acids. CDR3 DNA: TGTGCCAGCAGCCGTACAGGCGGGAGCTCCTACAATGAGCGGTACTTC. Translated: CASSRTGGSSYNERYF.

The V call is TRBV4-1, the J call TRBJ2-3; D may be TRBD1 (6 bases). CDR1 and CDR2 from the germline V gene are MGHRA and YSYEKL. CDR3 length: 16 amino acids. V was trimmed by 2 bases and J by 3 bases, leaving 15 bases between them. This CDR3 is CASSQNPGAGTDTQYF. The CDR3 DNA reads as TGCGCCAGCAGCCAAAATCCAGGGGCTGGTACAGATACGCAGTATTTT.

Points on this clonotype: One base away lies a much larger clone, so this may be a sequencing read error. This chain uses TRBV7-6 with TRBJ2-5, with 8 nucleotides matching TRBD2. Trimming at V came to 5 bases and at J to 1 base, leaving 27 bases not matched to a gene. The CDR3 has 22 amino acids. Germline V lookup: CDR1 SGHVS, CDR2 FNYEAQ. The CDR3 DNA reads TGTGCCAGCAGCCCTACTCGGGGAGGGGTACGGACTAGCAGGGGTATCCAAGAGACCCAGTACTTC. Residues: CASSPTRGGVRTSRGIQETQYF.

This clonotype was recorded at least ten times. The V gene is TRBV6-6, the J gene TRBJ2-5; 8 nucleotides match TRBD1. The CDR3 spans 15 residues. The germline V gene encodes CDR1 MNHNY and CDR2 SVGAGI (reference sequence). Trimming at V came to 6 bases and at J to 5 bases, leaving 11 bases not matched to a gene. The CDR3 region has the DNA TGTGCCAGCAGACCCATCCAGGGGGCTTACGAGACCCAGTACTTC. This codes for CASRPIQGAYETQYF.

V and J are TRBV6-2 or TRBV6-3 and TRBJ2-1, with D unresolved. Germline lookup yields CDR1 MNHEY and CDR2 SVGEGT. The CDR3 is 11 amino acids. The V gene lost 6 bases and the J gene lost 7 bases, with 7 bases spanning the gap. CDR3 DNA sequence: TGTGCCAGCAGAGAGAGGAATGAGCAGTTCTTC. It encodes CASRERNEQFF.

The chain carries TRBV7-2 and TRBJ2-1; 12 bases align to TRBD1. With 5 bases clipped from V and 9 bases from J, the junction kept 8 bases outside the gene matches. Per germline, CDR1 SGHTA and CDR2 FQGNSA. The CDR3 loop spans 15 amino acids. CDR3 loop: CASSASGTGGLEQFF. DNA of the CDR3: TGTGCCAGCAGCGCCTCCGGGACAGGGGGCCTTGAGCAGTTCTTC.

The CDR3 sequence: CSAPGRGTGVSYNEQYF. The CDR3 nucleotides read TGCAGTGCCCCTGGTCGAGGGACAGGGGTTTCCTACAATGAGCAGTACTTC. The J gene is TRBJ2-1, the V gene TRBV20-1; 10 positions match TRBD1. Judging by the DNA end, TRBJ2-7 fits better; the J call may be wrong. Germline CDR1 DFQATT, CDR2 SNEGSKA (reference sequence). This CDR3 spans 17 amino acids.

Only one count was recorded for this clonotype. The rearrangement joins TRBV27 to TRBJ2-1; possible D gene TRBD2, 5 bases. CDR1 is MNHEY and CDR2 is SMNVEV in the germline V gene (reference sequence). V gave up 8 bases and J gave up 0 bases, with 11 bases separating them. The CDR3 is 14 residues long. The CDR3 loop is CASRDDGSYNEQFF. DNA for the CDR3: TGTGCCAGCCGGGATGACGGCTCCTACAATGAGCAGTTCTTC.

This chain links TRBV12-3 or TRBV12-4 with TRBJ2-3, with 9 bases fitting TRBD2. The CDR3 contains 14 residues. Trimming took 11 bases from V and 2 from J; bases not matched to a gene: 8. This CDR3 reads CALRLADFTDTQYF. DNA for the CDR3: TGTGCCCTCAGACTAGCGGACTTCACAGATACGCAGTATTTT.

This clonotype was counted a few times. As DNA, the CDR3 is TGTGCCAGCAGTCCGGGAACCGGGACAGGGAATGGCTACACCTTC. Amino acid sequence: CASSPGTGTGNGYTF. This sequence joins TRBV28 and TRBJ1-2; TRBD1 matches at 9 bases. Per the germline V gene, CDR1 is MDHEN and CDR2 is SYDVKM. Unmatched junction bases numbered 10, after V lost 5 bases and J lost 6 bases. The CDR3 spans 15 residues.

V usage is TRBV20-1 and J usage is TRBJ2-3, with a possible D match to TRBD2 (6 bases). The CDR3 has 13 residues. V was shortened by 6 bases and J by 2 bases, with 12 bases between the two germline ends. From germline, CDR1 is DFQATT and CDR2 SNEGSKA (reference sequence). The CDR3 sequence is CSAVAEVTDTQYF. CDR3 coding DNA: TGCAGTGCAGTAGCGGAAGTCACAGATACGCAGTATTTT.

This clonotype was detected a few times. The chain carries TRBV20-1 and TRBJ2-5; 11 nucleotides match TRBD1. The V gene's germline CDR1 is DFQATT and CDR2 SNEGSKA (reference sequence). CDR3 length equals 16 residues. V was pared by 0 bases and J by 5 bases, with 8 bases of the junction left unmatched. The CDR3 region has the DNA TGCAGTGCTAGAGACCGGGACAGGGGGACGGGGGAGACCCAGTACTTC. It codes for CSARDRDRGTGETQYF.

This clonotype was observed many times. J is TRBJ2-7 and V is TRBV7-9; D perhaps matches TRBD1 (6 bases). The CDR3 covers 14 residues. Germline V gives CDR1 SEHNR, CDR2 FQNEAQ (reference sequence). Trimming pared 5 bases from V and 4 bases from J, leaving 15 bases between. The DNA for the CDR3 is TGTGCCAGCAGCCCGAGGGGGTCGCGGTACGAGCAGTACTTC. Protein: CASSPRGSRYEQYF.

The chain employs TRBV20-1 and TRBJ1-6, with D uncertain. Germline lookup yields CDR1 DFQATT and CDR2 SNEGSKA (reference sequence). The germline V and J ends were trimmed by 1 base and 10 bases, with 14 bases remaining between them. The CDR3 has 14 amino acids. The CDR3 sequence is CSARAWGQESPLHF. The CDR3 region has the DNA TGCAGTGCTAGAGCCTGGGGTCAAGAATCACCCCTCCACTTT.

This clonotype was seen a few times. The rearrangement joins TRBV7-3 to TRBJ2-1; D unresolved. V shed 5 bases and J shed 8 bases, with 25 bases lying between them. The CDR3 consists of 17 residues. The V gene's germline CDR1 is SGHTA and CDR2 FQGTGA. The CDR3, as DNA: TGTGCCAGCAGCCCCCCTACCAGCAGCTCCCCGTCCGATGAGCAGTTCTTC. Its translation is CASSPPTSSSPSDEQFF.

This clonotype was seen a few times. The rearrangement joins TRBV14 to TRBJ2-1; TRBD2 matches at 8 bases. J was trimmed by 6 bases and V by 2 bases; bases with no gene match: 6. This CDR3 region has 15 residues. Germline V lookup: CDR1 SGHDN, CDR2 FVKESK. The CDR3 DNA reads TGTGCCAGCAGCCAAACTAGCGGCGGGGGCAATGAGCAGTTCTTC. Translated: CASSQTSGGGNEQFF. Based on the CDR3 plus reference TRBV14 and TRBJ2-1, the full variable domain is EAGVTQFPSHSVIEKGQTVTLRCDPISGHDNLYWYRRVMGKEIKFLLHFVKESKQDESGMPNNRFLAERTGGTYSTLKVQPAELEDSGVYFCASSQTSGGGNEQFFGPGTRLTVL.

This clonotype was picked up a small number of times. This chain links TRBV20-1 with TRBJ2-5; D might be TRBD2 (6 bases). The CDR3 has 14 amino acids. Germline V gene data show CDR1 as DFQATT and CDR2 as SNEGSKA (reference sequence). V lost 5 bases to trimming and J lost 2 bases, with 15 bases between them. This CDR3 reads CSADKIGLQETQYF. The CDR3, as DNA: TGCAGTGCTGACAAGATAGGACTACAAGAGACCCAGTACTTC.

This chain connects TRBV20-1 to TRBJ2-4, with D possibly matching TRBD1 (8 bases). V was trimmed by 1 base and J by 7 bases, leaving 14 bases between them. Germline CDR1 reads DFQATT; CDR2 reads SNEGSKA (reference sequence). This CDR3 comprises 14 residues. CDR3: CSARATGEGNIQYF. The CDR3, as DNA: TGCAGTGCTAGAGCGACAGGGGAGGGGAACATTCAGTACTTC.

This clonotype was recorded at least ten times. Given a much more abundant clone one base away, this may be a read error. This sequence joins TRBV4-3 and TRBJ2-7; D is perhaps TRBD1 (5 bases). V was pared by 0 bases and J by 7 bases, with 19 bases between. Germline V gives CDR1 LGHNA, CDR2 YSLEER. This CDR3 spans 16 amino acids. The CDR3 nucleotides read TGCGCCAGCAGCCAAGATGTCCAGGGATCGGAGAATGAGCAGTACTTC. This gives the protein CASSQDVQGSENEQYF.

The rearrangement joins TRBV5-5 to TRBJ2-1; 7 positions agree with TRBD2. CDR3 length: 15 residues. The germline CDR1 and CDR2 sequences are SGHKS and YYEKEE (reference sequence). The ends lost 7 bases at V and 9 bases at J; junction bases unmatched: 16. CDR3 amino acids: CASSPPRSGRVEQFF. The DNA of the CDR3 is TGTGCCAGCTCCCCTCCCCGTAGCGGGCGGGTTGAGCAGTTCTTC.

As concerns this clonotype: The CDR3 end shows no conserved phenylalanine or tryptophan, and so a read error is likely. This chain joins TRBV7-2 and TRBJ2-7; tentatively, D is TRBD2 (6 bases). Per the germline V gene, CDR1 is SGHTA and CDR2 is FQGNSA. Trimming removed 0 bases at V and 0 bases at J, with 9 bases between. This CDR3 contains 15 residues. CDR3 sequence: CASSLAGGVSYEQYL. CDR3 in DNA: TGTGCCAGCAGCTTAGCGGGCGGGGTCTCCTACGAGCAGTACCTC.

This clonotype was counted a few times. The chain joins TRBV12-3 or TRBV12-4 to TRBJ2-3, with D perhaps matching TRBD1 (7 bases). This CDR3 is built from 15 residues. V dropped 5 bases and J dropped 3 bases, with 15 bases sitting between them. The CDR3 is CASSLGRGETDTQYF. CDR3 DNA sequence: TGTGCCAGCAGTCTTGGCAGGGGGGAAACAGATACGCAGTATTTT.

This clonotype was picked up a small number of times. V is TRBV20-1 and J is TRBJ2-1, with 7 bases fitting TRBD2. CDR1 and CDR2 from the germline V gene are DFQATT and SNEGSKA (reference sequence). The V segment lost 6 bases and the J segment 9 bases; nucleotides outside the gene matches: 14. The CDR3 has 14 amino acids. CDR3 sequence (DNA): TGCAGTGCGAAGAGGGTAGGGAGGGAGACTGAGCAGTTCTTC. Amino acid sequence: CSAKRVGRETEQFF.

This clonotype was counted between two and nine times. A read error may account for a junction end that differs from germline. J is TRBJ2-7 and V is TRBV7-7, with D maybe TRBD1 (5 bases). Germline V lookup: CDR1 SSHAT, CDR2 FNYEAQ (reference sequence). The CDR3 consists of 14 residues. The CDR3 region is CASSKLGREETQYF. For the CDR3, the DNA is TGTGCCAGCAGCAAACTTGGCAGGGAAGAGACCCAGTACTTT.

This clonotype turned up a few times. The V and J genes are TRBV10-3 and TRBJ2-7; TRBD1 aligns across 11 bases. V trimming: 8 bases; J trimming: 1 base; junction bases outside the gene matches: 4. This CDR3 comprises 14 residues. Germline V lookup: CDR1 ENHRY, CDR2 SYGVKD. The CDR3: CAIGGQGASYEQYF. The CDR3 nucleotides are TGTGCCATCGGCGGACAGGGGGCGTCCTACGAGCAGTACTTC.

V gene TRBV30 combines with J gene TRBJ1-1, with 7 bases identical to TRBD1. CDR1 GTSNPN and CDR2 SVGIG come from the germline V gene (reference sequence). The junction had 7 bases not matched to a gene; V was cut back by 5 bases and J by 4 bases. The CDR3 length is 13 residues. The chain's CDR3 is CAWGDSKSTEAFF. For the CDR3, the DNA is TGTGCCTGGGGGGACAGTAAGAGCACTGAAGCTTTCTTT.